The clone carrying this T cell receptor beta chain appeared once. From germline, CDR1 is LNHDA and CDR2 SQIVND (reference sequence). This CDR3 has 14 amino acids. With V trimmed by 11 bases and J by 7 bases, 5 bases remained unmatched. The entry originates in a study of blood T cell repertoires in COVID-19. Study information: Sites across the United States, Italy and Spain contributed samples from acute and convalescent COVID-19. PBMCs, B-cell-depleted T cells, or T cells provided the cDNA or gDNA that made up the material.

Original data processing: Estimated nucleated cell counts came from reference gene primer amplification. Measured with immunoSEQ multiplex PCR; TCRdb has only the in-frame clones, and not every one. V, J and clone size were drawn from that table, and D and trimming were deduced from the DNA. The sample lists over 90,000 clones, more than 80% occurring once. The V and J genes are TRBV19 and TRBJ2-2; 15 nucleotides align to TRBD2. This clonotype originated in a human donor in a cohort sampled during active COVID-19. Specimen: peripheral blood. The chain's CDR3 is CAGGLAGGVGELFF. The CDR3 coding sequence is TGTGCCGGAGGACTAGCGGGGGGGGTCGGGGAGCTGTTTTTT.